These T cell receptor beta chains were read from a single sample in a study of metastatic and nonmetastatic thyroid tumors. TCRdb reanalyzed the PCR reads with MiXCR. The sample gives 15,000 to 20,000 clones, under 35% of which show up once; roughly a tenth is in the top ten. The source material was blood. Receptors were obtained from a female donor with papillary thyroid cancer or a benign thyroid nodule (not recorded which). Some clones in this sample may be carry-over from other donors' samples. CDR3s include the opening cysteine and the closing phenylalanine or tryptophan.

v_call cdr3_aa
TRBV20-1 CSARGLGRSGYGYTF
TRBV6-1 CASSASVMDTQYF
TRBV6-5 CASSYGTGGVATGELFF
TRBV11-1 CASSLSRTGTYNEQFF
TRBV28 CASSHRGREIFDTQYF
TRBV10-3 CAISDPTGVGEQYF
TRBV27 CASSWGAPDTQYF
TRBV5-1 CASSSRTGGFGTEAFF
TRBV5-1 CASSLGGSSYEQYF
TRBV7-8 CASSLAKGGSPTDTQYF
TRBV19 CASSIRQGGNSPLHF
TRBV30 CAWSGRQGGDNNSPLHF
TRBV6-5 CASSYSGSDEQFF
TRBV20-1 CSARDFEDFYNEQFF
TRBV7-9 CASSLAGEGYTF
TRBV29-1 CSVGPQAGGSNEQFF
TRBV20-1 CSAKPSGLYEQYF
TRBV20-1 CSARDGSIGEQYF
TRBV6-2/TRBV6-3 CASSDPTGGFENTEAFF
TRBV7-9 CASSPGLAGGQETQYF
TRBV12-3/TRBV12-4 CASSFHDRSVGGYTF
TRBV20-1 CSAGVGDEGYTF
TRBV7-9 CASSLQDEKLFF
TRBV5-1 CASSKLEGVQESQYF
TRBV4-1 CASSPLQGANEQYF
TRBV5-5 CASSQDYYNEQFF
TRBV7-9 CASSSDREAQGIQYF
TRBV30 CAWSEGTGGNSPLHF
TRBV3-1 CASSQGSDSYEQYF
TRBV9 CASSGSGGFTWELFF
TRBV6-1 CASIEDRDDYEQYF
TRBV6-5 CASSYSGVLTDTQYF
TRBV28 CASSPLARGSGEQYF
TRBV28 CASREPPVPTLHF
TRBV2 CVSIRDLGSPLHF
TRBV20-1 CSANGWVAETQYF
TRBV7-8 CASSLVRGGGDEQFF
TRBV28 CASSISLGQYF
TRBV7-4 CASSFSVTGQAYEQYF
TRBV2 CASSEYYQGGNQPQHF
TRBV6-1 CASTPGAGVPDTQYF
TRBV19 CASSIGGSSNTGELFF
TRBV7-8 CASSPGWGPGNTIYF
TRBV4-2 CASSQAGMLYSPLHF
TRBV2 CASSEGTHNEQFF
TRBV18 CASSPQGAGEQYF
TRBV27 CASSLSRGGLNGYTF
TRBV27 CASSPGLAGGAETQYF
TRBV7-2 CASSLAFSGAGYTF
TRBV2 CASGLAGGYTGELFF
TRBV7-2 CASSSTPETQYF